This is a list of T cell receptor beta chains from one sample in a study of lymphopenia after photon versus proton radiotherapy. The repertoire was sequenced with immunoSEQ multiplex PCR; TCRdb's copy has only in-frame clones and lacks some. The sample carries 70,000 to 95,000 clones, around four fifths recorded once. The sample was peripheral blood, taken from a patient treated with proton-based radiotherapy. All receptors come from a man aged 55 to 69 with pancreatic cancer. CDR3s include the opening cysteine and the closing phenylalanine or tryptophan. Fields, in order: D gene, clone size, J gene, V gene, CDR3 protein, CDR3 DNA. D genes are given only for firm matches. Expanded clones are given a class, and other clones once, few, many or no size at all.

.	.	TRBJ1-1	TRBV29-1	CSVVPGVAEAFF	TGCAGCGTTGTCCCAGGGGTAGCTGAAGCTTTCTTT
.	.	TRBJ2-5	TRBV7-2	CASSLEAGRLWQETQYF	TGTGCCAGCAGCTTAGAGGCCGGGAGATTGTGGCAAGAGACCCAGTACTTC
TRBD1	.	TRBJ2-7	TRBV6-1	CATKTGTGPYEQYF	TGTGCCACTAAAACGGGGACAGGGCCCTACGAGCAGTACTTC
.	.	TRBJ2-3	TRBV28	CASSPTGTGTDTQYF	TGTGCCAGCAGCCCCACGGGGACGGGCACAGATACGCAGTATTTT
.	.	TRBJ1-5	TRBV4-2	CASSQGTAQPQHF	TGTGCCAGCAGCCAAGGGACCGCCCAGCCCCAGCATTTT
.	.	TRBJ2-1	TRBV28	CASSSPKGEGSGEQFF	TGTGCCAGCAGTTCCCCTAAGGGGGAAGGGTCGGGTGAGCAGTTCTTC
.	.	TRBJ2-3	TRBV7-2	CASSLGLGADTQYF	TGTGCCAGCAGCTTAGGACTCGGGGCAGATACGCAGTATTTT
TRBD2	.	TRBJ2-1	TRBV7-9	CASSLQLAGGGEQFF	TGTGCCAGCAGCTTACAACTAGCGGGAGGAGGTGAGCAGTTCTTC
.	.	TRBJ1-5	TRBV6-1	CASRGMTVGNQPQHF	TGTGCCAGCAGGGGAATGACAGTGGGCAATCAGCCCCAGCATTTT
.	.	TRBJ1-1	TRBV7-2	CASSLQSMNTEAFF	TGTGCCAGCAGCTTGCAGAGCATGAACACTGAAGCTTTCTTT
.	.	TRBJ1-2	TRBV2	CASKTEPYGYTF	TGTGCCAGCAAGACGGAACCTTATGGCTACACCTTC
.	.	TRBJ1-1	TRBV4-3	CASSQDWGINTEAFF	TGCGCCAGCAGCCAAGATTGGGGGATCAACACTGAAGCTTTCTTT
.	once	TRBJ2-6	TRBV4-3	CASSYHARGTAGANVLTF	TGCGCCAGCAGCTACCACGCCAGGGGGACTGCTGGGGCCAACGTCCTGACTTTC
TRBD1	.	TRBJ2-2	TRBV6-1	CASSRTGVDTGELFF	TGTGCCAGCAGTCGGACAGGGGTTGACACCGGGGAGCTGTTTTTT
.	.	TRBJ1-3	TRBV5-5	CASSRGGFADSGNTIYF	TGTGCCAGCAGCCGGGGTGGGTTCGCGGACTCTGGAAACACCATATATTTT
.	.	TRBJ2-1	TRBV11-3	CASSLLSSSQNNEQFF	TGTGCCAGCAGCTTACTTTCTAGCAGTCAGAACAATGAGCAGTTCTTC
.	few	TRBJ2-1	TRBV27	CASSPPGRNLYNEQFF	TGTGCCAGCAGTCCCCCCGGCAGGAACCTATACAATGAGCAGTTCTTC
.	.	TRBJ2-3	TRBV5-1	CASKAGPSTDTQYF	TGCGCCAGCAAGGCGGGGCCAAGCACAGATACGCAGTATTTT
TRBD1	.	TRBJ2-7	TRBV10-3	CATMTLQGDDEQYF	TGTGCCACTATGACGTTACAGGGGGACGACGAGCAGTACTTC
.	.	TRBJ2-3	TRBV7-9	CASSFRETDTQYF	TGTGCCAGCAGCTTTAGGGAAACAGATACGCAGTATTTT
.	.	TRBJ2-2	TRBV7-2	CASSGGAANTGELFF	TGTGCCAGCAGCGGGGGAGCGGCGAACACCGGGGAGCTGTTTTTT
.	.	TRBJ2-7	TRBV5-4	CASSFSAESEQYF	TGTGCCAGCAGCTTCTCTGCGGAGAGCGAGCAGTACTTC
.	.	TRBJ2-1	TRBV19	CASSISSGDLYNEQFF	TGTGCCAGTAGTATCAGTAGCGGAGACCTTTACAATGAGCAGTTCTTC
.	.	TRBJ2-1	TRBV2	CASSEQGANKFF	TGTGCCAGCAGTGAACAAGGGGCAAACAAGTTCTTC
.	few	TRBJ2-7	TRBV10-3	CAIGGSNEQYF	TGTGCCATCGGAGGGTCCAACGAGCAGTACTTC
.	.	TRBJ2-6	TRBV19	CATSDSSSGANVLTF	TGTGCCACCTCAGACAGTTCTTCTGGGGCCAACGTCCTGACTTTC
TRBD2	.	TRBJ2-2	TRBV5-1	CASRFTSGGTGELFF	TGCGCCAGCAGATTTACCTCGGGGGGCACCGGGGAGCTGTTTTTT
.	.	TRBJ1-1	TRBV7-9	CAITTGGTEAFF	TGTGCCATCACTACGGGGGGCACTGAAGCTTTCTTT
.	few	TRBJ1-5	TRBV7-9	CASSLGTLNQPQHF	TGTGCCAGCAGCTTGGGGACACTTAATCAGCCCCAGCATTTT
.	.	TRBJ2-6	TRBV11-2	CASSVYSGANVLTF	TGTGCCAGCAGCGTATATTCTGGGGCCAACGTCCTGACTTTC
.	.	TRBJ2-7	TRBV5-6	CASSLLWDSSSYEQYF	TGTGCCAGCAGCTTGTTGTGGGACTCAAGCTCCTACGAGCAGTACTTC
.	.	TRBJ1-1	TRBV30	CAWRKLSGTEAFF	TGTGCCTGGAGGAAACTGAGCGGCACTGAAGCTTTCTTT
.	once	TRBJ2-1	TRBV7-8	CASSLDELYNEQFF	TGTGCCAGCAGCTTAGATGAGTTGTACAATGAGCAGTTCTTC
.	.	TRBJ2-1	TRBV4-3	CASSQDTGTGYNEQFF	TGCGCCAGCAGCCAAGATACCGGGACTGGCTACAATGAGCAGTTCTTC
TRBD1	.	TRBJ1-1	TRBV28	CASSLSIGGITEAFF	TGTGCCAGCAGTTTGAGTATAGGGGGCATCACTGAAGCTTTCTTT
TRBD1	.	TRBJ1-4	TRBV4-3	CASSQLTGQGGDEKLFF	TGCGCCAGCAGCCAACTAACTGGACAGGGTGGGGATGAAAAACTGTTTTTT
.	.	TRBJ2-1	TRBV6-5	CASSRGAGPYNEQFF	TGTGCCAGCAGTCGAGGGGCGGGTCCCTACAATGAGCAGTTCTTC
.	.	TRBJ1-2	TRBV5-1	CASSGGLPYGYTF	TGCGCCAGCAGCGGGGGACTGCCCTATGGCTACACCTTC
TRBD2	once	TRBJ2-3	TRBV4-1	CASSRSGLAGGGRDTQYF	TGCGCCAGCAGCCGGTCTGGACTAGCGGGAGGAGGGAGGGATACGCAGTATTTT
TRBD1	.	TRBJ1-5	TRBV6-5	CATKAGGAGNQPQHF	TGTGCCACAAAGGCAGGGGGCGCCGGCAATCAGCCCCAGCATTTT
TRBD1	once	TRBJ2-7	TRBV5-1	CASSLGQGASYEQYF	TGCGCCAGCAGCTTAGGACAGGGGGCCTCCTACGAGCAGTACTTC
.	.	TRBJ2-5	TRBV30	CAWSRRRGTQETQYF	TGTGCCTGGAGTCGGAGGAGGGGCACTCAAGAGACCCAGTACTTC
.	.	TRBJ1-4	TRBV2	CASSPTIFNEKLFF	TGTGCCAGCAGCCCTACTATTTTTAATGAAAAACTGTTTTTT
TRBD2	.	TRBJ2-1	TRBV2	CASSEAGRGGLGQFF	TGTGCCAGCAGTGAAGCGGGGAGGGGAGGTTTAGGGCAGTTCTTC